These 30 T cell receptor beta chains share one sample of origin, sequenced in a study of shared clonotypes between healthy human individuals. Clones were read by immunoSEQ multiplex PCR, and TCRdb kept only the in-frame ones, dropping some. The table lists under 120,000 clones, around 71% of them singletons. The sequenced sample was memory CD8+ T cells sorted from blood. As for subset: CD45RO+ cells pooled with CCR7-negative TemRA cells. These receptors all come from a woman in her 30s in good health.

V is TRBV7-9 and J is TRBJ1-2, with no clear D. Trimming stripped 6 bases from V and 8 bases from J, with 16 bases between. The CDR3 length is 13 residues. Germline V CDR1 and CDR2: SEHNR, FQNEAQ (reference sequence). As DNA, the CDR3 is TGTGCCAGCAGTCCCGATCCGGGCTGGGGCTACACCTTC. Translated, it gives CASSPDPGWGYTF.

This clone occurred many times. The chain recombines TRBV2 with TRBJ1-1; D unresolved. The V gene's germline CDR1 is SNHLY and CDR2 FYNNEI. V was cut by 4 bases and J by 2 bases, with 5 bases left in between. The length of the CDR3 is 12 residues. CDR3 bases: TGTGCCAGCAGTGTGACTAACACTGAAGCTTTCTTT. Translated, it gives CASSVTNTEAFF.

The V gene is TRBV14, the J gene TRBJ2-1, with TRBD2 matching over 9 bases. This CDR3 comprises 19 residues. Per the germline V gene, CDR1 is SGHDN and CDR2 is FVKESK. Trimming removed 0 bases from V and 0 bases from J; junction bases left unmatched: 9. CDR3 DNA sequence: TGTGCCAGCAGCCAAGAAGGGACTAGCTATATCAGCTCCTACAATGAGCAGTTCTTC. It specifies CASSQEGTSYISSYNEQFF.

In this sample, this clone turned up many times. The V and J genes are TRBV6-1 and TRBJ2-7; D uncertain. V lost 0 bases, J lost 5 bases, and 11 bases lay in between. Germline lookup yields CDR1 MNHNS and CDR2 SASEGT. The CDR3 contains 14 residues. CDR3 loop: CASSEAHERHEQYF. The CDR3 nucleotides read TGTGCCAGCAGTGAAGCCCACGAGAGGCACGAGCAGTACTTC.

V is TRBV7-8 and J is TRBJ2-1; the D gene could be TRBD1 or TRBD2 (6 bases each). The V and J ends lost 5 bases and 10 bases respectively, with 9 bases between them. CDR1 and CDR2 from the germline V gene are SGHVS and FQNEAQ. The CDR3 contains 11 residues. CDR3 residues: CASSPGGEQFF. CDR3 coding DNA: TGTGCCAGCAGCCCCGGGGGCGAGCAGTTCTTC.

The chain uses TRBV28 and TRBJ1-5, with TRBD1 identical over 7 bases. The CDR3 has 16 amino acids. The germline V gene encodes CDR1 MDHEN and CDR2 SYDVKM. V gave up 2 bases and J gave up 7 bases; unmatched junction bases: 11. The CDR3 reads CASSLGYRGTKQPQHF. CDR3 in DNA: TGTGCCAGCAGTTTAGGATACAGGGGAACCAAACAGCCCCAGCATTTT.

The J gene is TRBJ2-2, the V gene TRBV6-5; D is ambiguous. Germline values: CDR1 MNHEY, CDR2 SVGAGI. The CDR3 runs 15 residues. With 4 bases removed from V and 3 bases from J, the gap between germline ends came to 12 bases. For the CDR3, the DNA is TGTGCCAGCAGTTCGGGCCTATCCCACACCGGGGAGCTGTTTTTT. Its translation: CASSSGLSHTGELFF.

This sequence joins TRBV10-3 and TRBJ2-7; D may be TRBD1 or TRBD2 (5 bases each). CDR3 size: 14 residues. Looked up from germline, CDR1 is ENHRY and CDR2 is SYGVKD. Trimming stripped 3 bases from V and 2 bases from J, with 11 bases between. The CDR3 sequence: CAISDPGTTYEQYF. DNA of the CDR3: TGTGCCATCAGTGATCCCGGGACGACCTACGAGCAGTACTTC.

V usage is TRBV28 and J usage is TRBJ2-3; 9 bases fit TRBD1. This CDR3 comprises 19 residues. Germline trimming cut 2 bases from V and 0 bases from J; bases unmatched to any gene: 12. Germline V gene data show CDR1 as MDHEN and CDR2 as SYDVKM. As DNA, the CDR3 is TGTGCCAGCAGTTTACACGGGACAGGGACACCGTCTAGCACAGATACGCAGTATTTT. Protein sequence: CASSLHGTGTPSSTDTQYF.

The CDR3 protein is CASRSAGTDYNEQFF. The CDR3 nucleotides are TGTGCCAGCAGATCCGCCGGGACAGACTACAATGAGCAGTTCTTC. The chain couples TRBV5-5 to TRBJ2-1; TRBD1 aligns across 7 bases. Germline loops: CDR1 SGHKS, CDR2 YYEKEE (reference sequence). Trimming removed 5 bases from V and 3 bases from J; junction bases left unmatched: 8. This CDR3 spans 15 amino acids. Supplemented by reference TRBV5-5 and TRBJ2-1, the full variable domain reads DAGVTQSPTHLIKTRGQQVTLRCSPISGHKSVSWYQQVLGQGPQFIFQYYEKEERGRGNFPDRFSARQFPNYSSELNVNALLLGDSALYLCASRSAGTDYNEQFFGPGTRLTVL.

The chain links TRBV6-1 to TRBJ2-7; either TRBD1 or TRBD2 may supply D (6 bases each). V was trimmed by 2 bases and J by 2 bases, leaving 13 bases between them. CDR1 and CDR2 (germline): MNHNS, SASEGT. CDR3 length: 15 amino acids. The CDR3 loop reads CASSELRGATYEQYF. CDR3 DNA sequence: TGTGCCAGCAGTGAACTAAGGGGGGCCACCTACGAGCAGTACTTC.

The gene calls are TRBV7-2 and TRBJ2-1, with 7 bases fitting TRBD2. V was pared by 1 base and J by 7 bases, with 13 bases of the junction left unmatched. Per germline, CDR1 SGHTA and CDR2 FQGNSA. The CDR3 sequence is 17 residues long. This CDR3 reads CASSLESRGSVLNEQFF. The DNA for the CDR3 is TGTGCCAGCAGCTTAGAATCCCGCGGGAGTGTACTGAATGAGCAGTTCTTC.

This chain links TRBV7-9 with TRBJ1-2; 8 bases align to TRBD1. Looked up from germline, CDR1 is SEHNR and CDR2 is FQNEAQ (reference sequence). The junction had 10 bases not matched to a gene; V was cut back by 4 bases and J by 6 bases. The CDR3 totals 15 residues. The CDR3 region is CASSWNGQGRDGYTF. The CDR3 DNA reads TGTGCCAGCAGCTGGAATGGACAGGGACGAGATGGCTACACCTTC.

The CDR3 sequence is CASIGRRRGLIRSSTEAFF. The DNA of the CDR3 is TGTGCCAGCATTGGACGTCGCAGGGGGCTGATCAGGTCGAGCACTGAAGCTTTCTTT. The V gene is TRBV27, the J gene TRBJ1-1, with 8 bases lining up with TRBD1. This CDR3 has 19 amino acids. J was trimmed by 4 bases and V by 7 bases; bases with no gene match: 23. Germline V gives CDR1 MNHEY, CDR2 SMNVEV (reference sequence).

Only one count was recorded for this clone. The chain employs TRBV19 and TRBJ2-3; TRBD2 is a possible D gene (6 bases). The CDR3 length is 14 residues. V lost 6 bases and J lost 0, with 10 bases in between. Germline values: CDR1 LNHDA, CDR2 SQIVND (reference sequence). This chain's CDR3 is CASRASGSTDTQYF. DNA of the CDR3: TGTGCCAGTAGGGCCAGCGGGAGCACAGATACGCAGTATTTT.

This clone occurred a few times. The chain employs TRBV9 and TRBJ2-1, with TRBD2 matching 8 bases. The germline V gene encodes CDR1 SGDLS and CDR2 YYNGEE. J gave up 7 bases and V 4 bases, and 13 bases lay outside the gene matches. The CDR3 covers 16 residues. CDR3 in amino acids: CASSSTLAGIMNEQFF. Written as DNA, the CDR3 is TGTGCCAGCAGCTCCACCCTAGCGGGTATTATGAATGAGCAGTTCTTC.

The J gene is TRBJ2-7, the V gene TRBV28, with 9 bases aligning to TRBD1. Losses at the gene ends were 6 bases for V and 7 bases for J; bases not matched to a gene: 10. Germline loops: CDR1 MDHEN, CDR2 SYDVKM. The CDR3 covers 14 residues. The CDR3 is CASREPGQGEEQYF. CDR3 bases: TGTGCCAGCAGGGAACCGGGACAGGGTGAAGAGCAGTACTTC.

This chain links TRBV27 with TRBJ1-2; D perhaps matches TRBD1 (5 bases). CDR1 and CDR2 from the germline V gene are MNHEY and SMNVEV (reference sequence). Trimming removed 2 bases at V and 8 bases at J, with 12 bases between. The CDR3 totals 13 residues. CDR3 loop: CASSLARAGGYTF. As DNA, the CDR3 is TGTGCCAGCAGTTTAGCCAGGGCGGGCGGCTACACCTTC.

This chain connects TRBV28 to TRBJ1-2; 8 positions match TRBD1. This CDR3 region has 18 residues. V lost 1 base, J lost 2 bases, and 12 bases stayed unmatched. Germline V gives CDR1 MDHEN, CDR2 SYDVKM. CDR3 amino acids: CASSLLAWNRDRNYGYTF. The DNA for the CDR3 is TGTGCCAGCAGTTTATTGGCGTGGAACCGGGACAGGAACTATGGCTACACCTTC.

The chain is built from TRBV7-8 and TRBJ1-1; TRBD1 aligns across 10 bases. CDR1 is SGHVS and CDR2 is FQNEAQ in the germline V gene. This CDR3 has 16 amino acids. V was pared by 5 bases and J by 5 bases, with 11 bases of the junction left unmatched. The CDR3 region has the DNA TGTGCCAGCAGCCTGCTGACAGGGGGCTCGGTGACTGAAGCTTTCTTT. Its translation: CASSLLTGGSVTEAFF.

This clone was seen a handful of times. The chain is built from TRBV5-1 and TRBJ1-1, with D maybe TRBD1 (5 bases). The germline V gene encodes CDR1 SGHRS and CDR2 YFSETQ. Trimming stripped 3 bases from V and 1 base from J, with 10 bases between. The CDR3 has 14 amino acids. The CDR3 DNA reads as TGCGCCAGCAGCTGGGGGTTAGCGAACACTGAAGCTTTCTTT. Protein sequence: CASSWGLANTEAFF.

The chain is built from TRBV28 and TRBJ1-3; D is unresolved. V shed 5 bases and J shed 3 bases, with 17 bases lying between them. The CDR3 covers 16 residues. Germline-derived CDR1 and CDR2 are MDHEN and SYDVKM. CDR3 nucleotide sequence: TGTGCCAGCAGTCTGCCCCCCTATGGGAGTGGAAACACCATATATTTT. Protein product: CASSLPPYGSGNTIYF.

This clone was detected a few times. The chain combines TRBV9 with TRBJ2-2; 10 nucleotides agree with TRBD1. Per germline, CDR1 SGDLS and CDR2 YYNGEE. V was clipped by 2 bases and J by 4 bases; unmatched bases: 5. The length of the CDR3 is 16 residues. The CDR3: CASSVGGTGVTGELFF. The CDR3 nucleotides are TGTGCCAGCAGCGTCGGGGGGACAGGGGTCACCGGGGAGCTGTTTTTT.

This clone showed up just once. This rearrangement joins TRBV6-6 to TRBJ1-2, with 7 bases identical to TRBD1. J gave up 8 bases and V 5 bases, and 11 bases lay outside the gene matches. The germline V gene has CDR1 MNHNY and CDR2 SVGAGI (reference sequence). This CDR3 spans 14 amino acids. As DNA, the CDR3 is TGTGCCAGCAGTCGGCAGGGGGGATTTCAGGGCTACACCTTC. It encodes CASSRQGGFQGYTF.

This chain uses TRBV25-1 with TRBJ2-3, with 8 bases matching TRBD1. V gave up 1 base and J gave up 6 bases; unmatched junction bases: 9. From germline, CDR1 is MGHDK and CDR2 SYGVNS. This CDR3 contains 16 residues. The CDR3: CASSESQSTGADTQYF. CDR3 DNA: TGTGCCAGCAGTGAATCCCAGTCGACAGGGGCGGATACGCAGTATTTT.

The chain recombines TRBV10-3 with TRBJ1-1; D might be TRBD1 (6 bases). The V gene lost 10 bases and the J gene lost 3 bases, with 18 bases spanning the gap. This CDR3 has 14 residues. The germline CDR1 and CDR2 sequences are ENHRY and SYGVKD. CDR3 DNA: TGTGCCACCCTTAGGGGGGAAAGATACACTGAAGCTTTCTTT. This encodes CATLRGERYTEAFF.

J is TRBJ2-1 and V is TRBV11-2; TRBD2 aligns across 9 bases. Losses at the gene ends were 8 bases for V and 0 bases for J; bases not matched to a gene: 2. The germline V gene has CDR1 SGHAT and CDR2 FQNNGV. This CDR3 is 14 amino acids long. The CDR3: CASCSGSSYNEQFF. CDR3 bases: TGTGCCAGCTGTAGCGGGAGCTCCTACAATGAGCAGTTCTTC.

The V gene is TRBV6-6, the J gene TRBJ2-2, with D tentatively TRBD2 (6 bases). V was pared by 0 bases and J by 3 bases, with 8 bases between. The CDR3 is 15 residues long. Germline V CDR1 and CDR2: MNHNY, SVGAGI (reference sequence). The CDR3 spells CASSYSEGDTGELFF. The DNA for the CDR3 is TGTGCCAGCAGTTACTCGGAGGGAGACACCGGGGAGCTGTTTTTT.

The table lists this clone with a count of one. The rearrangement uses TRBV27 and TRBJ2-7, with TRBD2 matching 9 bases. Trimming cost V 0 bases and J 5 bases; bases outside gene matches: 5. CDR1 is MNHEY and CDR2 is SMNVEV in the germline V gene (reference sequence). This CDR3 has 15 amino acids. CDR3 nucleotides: TGTGCCAGCAGTTTATCGGGACTAGCCGGCGACGAGCAGTACTTC. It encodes CASSLSGLAGDEQYF.

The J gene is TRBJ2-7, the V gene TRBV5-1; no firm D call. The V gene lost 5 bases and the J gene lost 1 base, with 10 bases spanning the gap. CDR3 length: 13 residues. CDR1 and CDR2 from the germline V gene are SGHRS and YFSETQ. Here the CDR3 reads CASRPDGSYEQYF. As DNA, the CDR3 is TGCGCCAGCAGGCCCGACGGATCCTACGAGCAGTACTTC.